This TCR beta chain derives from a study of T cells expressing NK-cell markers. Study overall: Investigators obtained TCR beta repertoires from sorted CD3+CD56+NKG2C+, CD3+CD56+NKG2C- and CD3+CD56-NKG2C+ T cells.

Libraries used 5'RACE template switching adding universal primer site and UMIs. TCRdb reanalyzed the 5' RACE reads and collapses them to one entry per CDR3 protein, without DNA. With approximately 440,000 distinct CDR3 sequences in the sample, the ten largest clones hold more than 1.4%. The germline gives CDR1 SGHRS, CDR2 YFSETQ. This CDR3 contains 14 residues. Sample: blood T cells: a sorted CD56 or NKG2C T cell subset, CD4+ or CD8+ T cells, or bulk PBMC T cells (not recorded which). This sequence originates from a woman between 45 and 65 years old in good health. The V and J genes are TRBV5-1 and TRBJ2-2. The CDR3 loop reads CASSLGFNPGELFF.